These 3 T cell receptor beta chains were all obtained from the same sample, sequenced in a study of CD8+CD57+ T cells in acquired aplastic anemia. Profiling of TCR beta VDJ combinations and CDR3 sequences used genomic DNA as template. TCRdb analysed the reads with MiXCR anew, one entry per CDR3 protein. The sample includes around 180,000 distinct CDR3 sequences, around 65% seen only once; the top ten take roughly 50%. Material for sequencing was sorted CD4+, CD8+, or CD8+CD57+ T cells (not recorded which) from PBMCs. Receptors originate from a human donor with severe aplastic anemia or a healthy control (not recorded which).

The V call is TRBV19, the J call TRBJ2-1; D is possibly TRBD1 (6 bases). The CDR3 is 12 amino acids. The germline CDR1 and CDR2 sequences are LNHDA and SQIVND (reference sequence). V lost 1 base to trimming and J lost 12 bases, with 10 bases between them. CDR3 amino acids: CASSIAGEGQFF. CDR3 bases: TGTGCCAGTAGTATAGCAGGGGAAGGGCAGTTCTTC.

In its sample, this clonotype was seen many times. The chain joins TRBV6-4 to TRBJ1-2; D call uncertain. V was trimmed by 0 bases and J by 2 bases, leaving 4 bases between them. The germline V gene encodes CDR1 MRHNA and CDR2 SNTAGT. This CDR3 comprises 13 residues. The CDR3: CASSDSGNYGYTF. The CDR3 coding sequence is TGTGCCAGCAGTGACTCGGGGAACTATGGCTACACCTTC.

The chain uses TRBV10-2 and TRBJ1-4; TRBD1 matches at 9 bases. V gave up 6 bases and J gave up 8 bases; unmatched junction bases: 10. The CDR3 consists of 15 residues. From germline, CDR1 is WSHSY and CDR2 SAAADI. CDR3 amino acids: CASSPPDRGREKLFF. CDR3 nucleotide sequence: TGCGCCAGCAGCCCGCCGGACAGGGGACGGGAAAAACTGTTTTTT.